The rows below give T cell receptor beta chains drawn from one sample of a study of cytomegalovirus exposure and HLA in healthy donors. The method was immunoSEQ multiplex PCR; TCRdb's version includes in-frame clones alone and lacks a portion of them. The table records 100,000 or so clones, about four fifths of them present only once. Material for sequencing was PBMCs. Every receptor here comes from a woman aged 40 to 55 in good health and CMV-seronegative. The CDR3 runs from the conserved cysteine through the conserved F or W. Each record gives: clone size, D gene, V gene, J gene, CDR3 DNA, CDR3 protein. D genes are given only for firm matches. Clone size is shown for a subset of rows, as once, few, many or a class of expanded clone.

abundance: .
d_gene: TRBD2
v_gene: TRBV5-4
j_gene: TRBJ2-7
CDR3nt: TGTGCCAGCAGCTGGGATCTAGCGGGGGGGCCGCGCGAGCAGTACTTC
CDR3aa: CASSWDLAGGPREQYF

abundance: few
d_gene: .
v_gene: TRBV14
j_gene: TRBJ1-6
CDR3nt: TGTGCCAGCAGCCAAGGTCGAGAGAATTCACCCCTCCACTTT
CDR3aa: CASSQGRENSPLHF

abundance: .
d_gene: .
v_gene: TRBV28
j_gene: TRBJ2-5
CDR3nt: TGTGCCAGCAAGTGGGGGGGCGGAAAAGAGACCCAGTACTTC
CDR3aa: CASKWGGGKETQYF

abundance: .
d_gene: TRBD2
v_gene: TRBV2
j_gene: TRBJ2-1
CDR3nt: TGTGCCAGCACCTCGACTAGCGGAGTATACAATGAGCAGTTCTTC
CDR3aa: CASTSTSGVYNEQFF

abundance: few
d_gene: TRBD1
v_gene: TRBV5-6
j_gene: TRBJ2-5
CDR3nt: TGTGCCAGCAGCAACGGACAGGGGGCGAGAGAGACCCAGTACTTC
CDR3aa: CASSNGQGARETQYF

abundance: once
d_gene: TRBD2
v_gene: TRBV30
j_gene: TRBJ2-7
CDR3nt: TGTGCCTGGAGTGTCCAGGGACTAGCGGGGGTAAACTCCTACGGGCAGTACTTC
CDR3aa: CAWSVQGLAGVNSYGQYF

abundance: .
d_gene: .
v_gene: TRBV4-3
j_gene: TRBJ1-6
CDR3nt: TGCGCCAGCAGCCCCCGCGCGCTCTATAATTCACCCCTCCACTTT
CDR3aa: CASSPRALYNSPLHF

abundance: .
d_gene: TRBD1
v_gene: TRBV6-1
j_gene: TRBJ1-1
CDR3nt: TGTGCCAGCAGAGGGATCCGGGACAGGGACACTGAAGCTTTCTTT
CDR3aa: CASRGIRDRDTEAFF

abundance: .
d_gene: TRBD1
v_gene: TRBV19
j_gene: TRBJ2-2
CDR3nt: TGTGCCAGTAAGGCGGGACAGGGGGCGCTTACCCGGACCGGGGAGCTGTTTTTT
CDR3aa: CASKAGQGALTRTGELFF

abundance: .
d_gene: TRBD1
v_gene: TRBV7-6
j_gene: TRBJ1-5
CDR3nt: TGTGCCAGCAGCCAGGGGGAGGACGCTCAGCCCCAGCATTTT
CDR3aa: CASSQGEDAQPQHF

abundance: .
d_gene: .
v_gene: TRBV6-1
j_gene: TRBJ2-1
CDR3nt: TGTGCCAGCAGTGAAGCACTAATGGGAGCCTACAATGAGCAGTTCTTC
CDR3aa: CASSEALMGAYNEQFF

abundance: .
d_gene: .
v_gene: TRBV29-1
j_gene: TRBJ1-2
CDR3nt: TGCAGAACTAGGCGTGGCTACACCTTC
CDR3aa: CRTRRGYTF

abundance: .
d_gene: TRBD2
v_gene: TRBV7-3
j_gene: TRBJ2-3
CDR3nt: TGTGCCAGCAGCTTACTAGCGGGAGGGAGCGTAGATACGCAGTATTTT
CDR3aa: CASSLLAGGSVDTQYF

abundance: .
d_gene: .
v_gene: TRBV14
j_gene: TRBJ2-1
CDR3nt: TGTGCCAGCAGCCAGGGGCGAGGACAGTACAATGAGCAGTTCTTC
CDR3aa: CASSQGRGQYNEQFF

abundance: .
d_gene: TRBD2
v_gene: TRBV11-2
j_gene: TRBJ2-5
CDR3nt: TGTGCCAGCAGCTTAGTCGGGCTAGCGGGTGAGACCCAGTACTTC
CDR3aa: CASSLVGLAGETQYF

abundance: .
d_gene: TRBD2
v_gene: TRBV5-8
j_gene: TRBJ2-5
CDR3nt: TGTGCCAGCAGCTTGGTCGTCTCGGTTCTAGCGGGGGAAGAGACCCAGTACTTC
CDR3aa: CASSLVVSVLAGEETQYF

abundance: .
d_gene: .
v_gene: TRBV6-5
j_gene: TRBJ2-6
CDR3nt: TGTGCCAGCAGTCCCCGACACTCTGGGGCCAACGTCCTGACTTTC
CDR3aa: CASSPRHSGANVLTF

abundance: once
d_gene: TRBD2
v_gene: TRBV27
j_gene: TRBJ2-7
CDR3nt: TGTGCCAGCAGCCTTATGAGGACTAGCGGTACCTACGAGCAGTACTTC
CDR3aa: CASSLMRTSGTYEQYF

abundance: .
d_gene: .
v_gene: TRBV11-2
j_gene: TRBJ2-7
CDR3nt: TGTGCCAGCACCAAGACGAGTCGGGGGGAGCAGTACTTC
CDR3aa: CASTKTSRGEQYF

abundance: .
d_gene: .
v_gene: TRBV10-2
j_gene: TRBJ2-7
CDR3nt: TGCGCCAGCAGTGAGTGGGCCCGACGGGGCGAGCAGTACTTC
CDR3aa: CASSEWARRGEQYF

abundance: once
d_gene: .
v_gene: TRBV19
j_gene: TRBJ1-3
CDR3nt: TGTGCCAGTAGGACTCCTCCTGACACCATATATTTT
CDR3aa: CASRTPPDTIYF

abundance: .
d_gene: TRBD2
v_gene: TRBV5-1
j_gene: TRBJ2-3
CDR3nt: TGCGCCAGCAGCCCACTAGCGGGGGCCCTCACAGATACGCAGTATTTT
CDR3aa: CASSPLAGALTDTQYF

abundance: .
d_gene: TRBD1
v_gene: TRBV27
j_gene: TRBJ2-1
CDR3nt: TGTGCCAGCAGTTTGTCAGGGGGCGGGGAGTTCTTC
CDR3aa: CASSLSGGGEFF

abundance: .
d_gene: .
v_gene: TRBV4-2
j_gene: TRBJ2-7
CDR3nt: TGTGCCAGCAGCCAAGCTGCTAGGGCCCTGGGACATAGCGAGCAGTACTTC
CDR3aa: CASSQAARALGHSEQYF

abundance: .
d_gene: TRBD2
v_gene: TRBV6-5
j_gene: TRBJ2-1
CDR3nt: TGTGCCAGCAGTTTAGCGGGAGGGGGTGAGCAGTTCTTC
CDR3aa: CASSLAGGGEQFF

abundance: once
d_gene: TRBD1
v_gene: TRBV10-3
j_gene: TRBJ2-3
CDR3nt: TGTGCCATCAGTGAGAGGGCCGACAGGGGCAGCACAGATACGCAGTATTTT
CDR3aa: CAISERADRGSTDTQYF

abundance: .
d_gene: TRBD2
v_gene: TRBV7-2
j_gene: TRBJ2-2
CDR3nt: TGTGCCAGCAGCTTATCCGGGACTAGCGGGGAGCTGTTTTTT
CDR3aa: CASSLSGTSGELFF

abundance: few
d_gene: .
v_gene: TRBV19
j_gene: TRBJ1-2
CDR3nt: TGTGCCAGTAGTATTGTCAATCCCCGGTTGCCTAACTATGGCTACACCTTC
CDR3aa: CASSIVNPRLPNYGYTF